These 2 T cell receptor beta chains were sequenced from one sample in a study of T cell responses to AZD1222 COVID-19 vaccine. Clones were sequenced by immunoSEQ multiplex PCR, and TCRdb holds only the in-frame ones, with some missing. The profile shows roughly 170,000 clones, roughly 87% of them singletons. Sequencing was performed on peripheral blood, taken on day 0 of AZD1222 vaccination. The receptor source for this set is an adult in good health.

On this clone: The same CDR3 arises from other DNA sequences in this sample as well. The chain has TRBV5-1 and TRBJ1-1; unclear D gene. CDR1 is SGHRS, CDR2 YFSETQ, per germline. V dropped 1 base and J dropped 1 base, with 8 bases sitting between them. The CDR3 is 14 amino acids. The CDR3: CASSLSGANTEAFF. The CDR3, as DNA: TGCGCCAGCAGCTTGTCGGGTGCGAACACTGAAGCTTTCTTT.

The J gene is TRBJ2-3, the V gene TRBV7-9; 7 bases line up with TRBD1. V lost 5 bases and J lost 9; bases outside the gene matches: 11. Germline V CDR1 and CDR2: SEHNR, FQNEAQ (reference sequence). CDR3 length equals 14 residues. CDR3 sequence reads: CASSPIRQGVTQYF. The CDR3 nucleotides are TGTGCCAGCAGCCCCATACGACAGGGAGTAACGCAGTATTTT.